The source of this T cell receptor (beta chain) is a study of immune evolution from preneoplasia to lung adenocarcinoma. Patients had resection in Japan or China between 2014 and 2017. Using immunoSEQ multiplex PCR, the repertoire was profiled, and TCRdb retains in-frame clones only, with some absent. The table has roughly 4,000 clones, about 81% seen once; the top ten hold about 6.7%. Points from the study as a whole: T cell clonality was higher in KRAS-mutant than EGFR-mutant or wild-type nodules.

This CDR3 has 12 amino acids. Germline V gives CDR1 LNHDA, CDR2 SQIVND (reference sequence). Trimming shortened V by 5 bases and J by 7 bases, and 12 bases separated the two germline ends. To note about this clone: Antigen specificity is unknown.

This clonotype was sampled from a person between 65 and 80 years old with invasive lung adenocarcinoma. The chain links TRBV19 to TRBJ2-7, with D maybe TRBD1 (5 bases). Sequencing was done on a sample of FFPE invasive lung adenocarcinoma tissue. The CDR3, as DNA: TGTGCCAGTAGTGGGAAGCCAGGGGAGCAGTACTTC. This sequence encodes CASSGKPGEQYF. Full variable domain (missing parts from reference TRBV19 and TRBJ2-7): DGGITQSPKYLFRKEGQNVTLSCEQNLNHDAMYWYRQDPGQGLRLIYYSQIVNDFQKGDIAEGYSVSREKKESFPLTVTSAQKNPTAFYLCASSGKPGEQYFGPGTRLTVT.